These T cell receptor beta chains were read from a single sample in a study of shared clonotypes between healthy human individuals. Using immunoSEQ multiplex PCR, the repertoire was profiled, and TCRdb retains in-frame clones only, with some absent. Seen here are around 2.1 million clones, about 93% observed once, and the top ten hold about 1.8%. Sequenced sample: naive CD8+ T cells from PBMCs. These TCRs come from a man between 18 and 35 years old in good health. Some clones in this sample may be carry-over from other donors' samples. The CDR3 runs from the conserved cysteine through the conserved F or W. The D gene is left open where the match is weak. Clone size, where shown, is once, few, many, or a class for clones that have expanded.

>NA|TRBV6-1|TRBJ2-4|NA
CASSPLAKNIQYF
TGTGCCAGCAGCCCTCTCGCCAAAAACATTCAGTACTTC
>TRBD1|TRBV6-5|TRBJ2-7|NA
CASTGTGVGEQYF
TGTGCCAGCACCGGGACAGGGGTGGGTGAGCAGTACTTC
>TRBD1|TRBV7-9|TRBJ1-1|NA
CASRATGGGTEAFF
TGTGCCAGCAGGGCCACAGGGGGCGGCACTGAAGCTTTCTTT
>TRBD2|TRBV7-2|TRBJ2-7|once
CASSLLAGYEQYF
TGTGCCAGCAGCCTACTAGCGGGGTACGAGCAGTACTTC
>NA|TRBV6-4|TRBJ1-1|NA
CASSVCPLNTEAFF
TGTGCCAGCAGTGTGTGCCCTTTGAACACTGAAGCTTTCTTT
>NA|TRBV7-2|TRBJ1-1|NA
CASSQLLESGGTEAFF
TGTGCCAGCAGCCAGCTCCTCGAGTCGGGGGGCACTGAAGCTTTCTTT
>TRBD2|TRBV7-9|TRBJ2-7|NA
CASSPISGSRWDEQYF
TGTGCCAGCAGCCCCATTAGCGGGAGTAGGTGGGACGAGCAGTACTTC
>TRBD2|TRBV5-1|TRBJ2-1|NA
CASSSGTSGSPSEQFF
TGCGCCAGCAGCTCCGGGACTAGCGGGAGTCCATCGGAGCAGTTCTTC
>NA|TRBV19|TRBJ2-7|NA
CASSMLGADYEQYF
TGTGCCAGTAGTATGCTGGGGGCGGACTACGAGCAGTACTTC
>TRBD1|TRBV7-2|TRBJ2-5|NA
CASRDRDRRLETQYF
TGTGCCAGCAGGGACCGGGACAGGAGGCTGGAGACCCAGTACTTC
>NA|TRBV4-1|TRBJ2-5|NA
CASSQGWGRETQYF
TGCGCCAGCAGCCAAGGTTGGGGCCGTGAGACCCAGTACTTC
>TRBD2|TRBV11-2|TRBJ2-1|NA
CASSRRAGTREYNEQFF
TGTGCCAGCAGCCGGCGGGCCGGGACGCGGGAGTACAATGAGCAGTTCTTC
>NA|TRBV28|TRBJ2-7|few
CASSPGSYEQYF
TGTGCCAGCAGCCCTGGGTCCTACGAGCAGTACTTC
>NA|TRBV9|TRBJ2-5|NA
CASSVDREETQYF
TGTGCCAGCAGCGTAGACAGAGAAGAGACCCAGTACTTC
>NA|TRBV7-9|TRBJ2-4|NA
CASQPEQRIQYF
TGTGCCAGCCAACCAGAACAGCGGATTCAGTACTTC
>NA|TRBV5-1|TRBJ2-7|NA
CASSPFVAEPPHEQYF
TGCGCCAGCAGCCCGTTCGTAGCGGAGCCCCCCCACGAGCAGTACTTC
>NA|TRBV7-9|TRBJ2-7|few
CASSLEGGPTYEQYF
TGTGCCAGCAGCTTAGAGGGGGGGCCAACCTACGAGCAGTACTTC
>NA|TRBV20-1|TRBJ1-2|NA
CSASGQGYTF
TGCAGTGCTTCAGGACAGGGCTACACCTTC
>NA|TRBV27|TRBJ2-7|NA
CASSPRGAGFGEQYF
TGTGCCAGCAGTCCACGGGGGGCAGGGTTCGGCGAGCAGTACTTC
>TRBD2|TRBV6-5|TRBJ2-1|NA
CASRTGTSVRNEQFF
TGTGCCAGCAGGACCGGGACTAGTGTGCGCAATGAGCAGTTCTTC
>TRBD2|TRBV10-2|TRBJ2-1|NA
CASSLGLTGGGNEQFF
TGCGCCAGCAGCCTCGGACTAACCGGGGGGGGCAATGAGCAGTTCTTC
>TRBD1|TRBV6-5|TRBJ2-1|once
CASSLGQGGSYNEQFF
TGTGCCAGCAGTTTGGGACAGGGGGGCTCCTACAATGAGCAGTTCTTC
>NA|TRBV11-2|TRBJ2-3|NA
CASRRVISTDTQYF
TGTGCCAGCCGCAGGGTTATCAGCACAGATACGCAGTATTTT
>NA|TRBV29-1|TRBJ1-2|NA
CSAAGPYGYTF
TGCAGCGCAGCGGGTCCCTATGGCTACACCTTC
>TRBD1|TRBV4-3|TRBJ2-2|NA
CASSQGQGPVTGELFF
TGCGCCAGCAGCCAAGGACAGGGGCCGGTCACCGGGGAGCTGTTTTTT
>NA|TRBV4-2|TRBJ2-5|NA
CASSQEKIRGETQYF
TGTGCCAGCAGCCAGGAGAAAATTCGTGGAGAGACCCAGTACTTC
>NA|TRBV25-1|TRBJ2-1|NA
CASSEGAGEPYNEQFF
TGTGCCAGCAGTGAAGGAGCGGGTGAACCCTACAATGAGCAGTTCTTC
>TRBD1|TRBV5-1|TRBJ2-7|NA
CASSLNRGPYEQYF
TGCGCCAGCAGCTTGAACAGGGGGCCCTACGAGCAGTACTTC
>TRBD1|TRBV27|TRBJ1-5|NA
CASSPGTGALNQPQHF
TGTGCCAGCAGTCCCGGGACAGGGGCTCTCAATCAGCCCCAGCATTTT
>TRBD1|TRBV6-1|TRBJ1-5|NA
CASSAIRGPVQPQHF
TGTGCCAGCAGTGCAATCAGGGGGCCTGTTCAGCCCCAGCATTTT
>NA|TRBV29-1|TRBJ2-7|NA
CSVFETGRNEQYF
TGCAGCGTTTTCGAAACAGGGAGAAACGAGCAGTACTTC
>NA|TRBV6-6|TRBJ2-7|NA
CASSYREFGSYEQYF
TGTGCCAGCAGTTACCGGGAATTTGGGTCCTACGAGCAGTACTTC
>NA|TRBV9|TRBJ2-1|NA
CASSAGTTNFYNEQFF
TGTGCCAGCAGTGCCGGGACAACTAATTTCTACAATGAGCAGTTCTTC
>NA|TRBV5-1|TRBJ1-1|NA
CASSLASGINTEAFF
TGCGCCAGCAGCTTGGCCTCAGGGATTAACACTGAAGCTTTCTTT
>NA|TRBV28|TRBJ2-2|once
CASSLKVGWPGELFF
TGTGCCAGCAGTTTAAAAGTTGGTTGGCCCGGGGAGCTGTTTTTT
>NA|TRBV6-1|TRBJ1-2|NA
CASSDVPGVYGYTF
TGTGCCAGCAGTGACGTGCCAGGGGTCTATGGCTACACCTTC
>TRBD2|TRBV10-3|TRBJ2-2|NA
CAINPGTRSGELFF
TGTGCCATCAACCCCGGGACTAGGTCCGGGGAGCTGTTTTTT
>TRBD1|TRBV7-8|TRBJ2-5|NA
CASSFDRGHETQYF
TGTGCCAGCAGCTTCGACAGGGGGCACGAGACCCAGTACTTC
>NA|TRBV27|TRBJ2-7|NA
CASSPNREGHEQYF
TGTGCCAGCAGTCCTAACAGGGAGGGCCACGAGCAGTACTTC
>NA|TRBV7-9|TRBJ2-3|NA
CASSPEGYTDTQYF
TGTGCCAGCAGCCCCGAAGGATACACAGATACGCAGTATTTT
>NA|TRBV7-9|TRBJ2-6|NA
CASSLTSSGANVLTF
TGTGCCAGCAGCTTAACGAGTTCTGGGGCCAACGTCCTGACTTTC
>NA|TRBV27|TRBJ2-5|NA
CASSPFRGGQETQYF
TGTGCCAGCAGTCCCTTCCGGGGCGGACAAGAGACCCAGTACTTC
>TRBD2|TRBV2|TRBJ2-7|NA
CASNQLAGGSSYEQYF
TGTGCCAGCAACCAACTAGCGGGAGGGTCCTCCTACGAGCAGTACTTC
>NA|TRBV7-3|TRBJ2-7|NA
CASSLEGWGSAYEQYF
TGTGCCAGCAGCTTAGAGGGGTGGGGCAGCGCCTACGAGCAGTACTTC
>NA|TRBV28|TRBJ1-2|NA
CASSSPQGVYGYTF
TGTGCCAGCAGTTCCCCCCAAGGGGTCTATGGCTACACCTTC
>NA|TRBV5-6|TRBJ1-2|NA
CASSQVGDYGYTF
TGTGCCAGCAGCCAAGTTGGGGACTATGGCTACACCTTC
>TRBD2|TRBV7-3|TRBJ2-1|NA
CASSLTASGSNEQFF
TGTGCCAGCAGCTTAACGGCTAGCGGGAGCAATGAGCAGTTCTTC
>TRBD2|TRBV4-3|TRBJ2-3|NA
CASSYRLAGERTDTQYF
TGCGCCAGCAGCTACCGACTAGCGGGAGAGCGCACAGATACGCAGTATTTT
>TRBD2|TRBV19|TRBJ2-1|NA
CASSKAGGYNEQFF
TGTGCCAGTAGTAAAGCGGGAGGGTACAATGAGCAGTTCTTC
>NA|TRBV29-1|TRBJ2-5|NA
CSVKSGAFGEQYF
TGCAGCGTTAAGTCAGGGGCCTTTGGGGAGCAGTACTTC
>NA|TRBV19|TRBJ2-7|NA
CASSTANEQYF
TGTGCCAGTAGTACGGCGAACGAGCAGTACTTC
>TRBD1|TRBV27|TRBJ1-5|NA
CASSVGTGTGQPQHF
TGTGCCAGCAGTGTCGGGACAGGGACTGGTCAGCCCCAGCATTTT
>NA|TRBV3-1/TRBV3-2|TRBJ2-5|NA
CASSPPQYF
TGTGCCAGCAGCCCCCCCCAGTACTTC